This is a list of T cell receptor beta chains from one sample in a study of shared clonotypes between healthy human individuals. The assay was immunoSEQ multiplex PCR, and TCRdb's table has in-frame clones only and misses some. The sample records around 610,000 clones, 95% to 97% being singletons. Specimen: naive CD8+ T cells sorted from blood. The source of these receptors is a woman under 40 in good health. CDR3s include the opening cysteine and the closing phenylalanine or tryptophan. D genes are given only for firm matches. Not all rows give a size; the values are once, few, many and, for expanded clones, a class.

clone size,J gene,D gene,V gene,CDR3 protein,CDR3 DNA
.,TRBJ2-3,.,TRBV28,CASGMGAVYTDTQYF,TGTGCCAGCGGCATGGGAGCGGTTTACACAGATACGCAGTATTTT
.,TRBJ1-1,.,TRBV9,CASSPQQGRNAEAFF,TGTGCCAGCAGCCCACAACAGGGCAGGAACGCTGAAGCTTTCTTT
.,TRBJ2-5,TRBD2,TRBV4-2,CASSQEGAGAETQYF,TGTGCCAGCAGCCAAGAAGGGGCGGGAGCAGAGACCCAGTACTTC
.,TRBJ1-5,.,TRBV7-9,CASSTSREQMGNQPQHF,TGTGCCAGCAGCACGAGCCGGGAGCAGATGGGCAATCAGCCCCAGCATTTT
.,TRBJ2-5,.,TRBV7-9,CASSLALAETQYF,TGTGCCAGCAGCTTAGCTCTCGCAGAGACCCAGTACTTC
.,TRBJ2-7,.,TRBV4-2,CASSQEDYRSYEQYF,TGTGCCAGCAGCCAAGAGGACTACCGTTCCTACGAGCAGTACTTC
once,TRBJ2-7,TRBD2,TRBV18,CASSPEREATYEQYF,TGTGCCAGCTCACCAGAGCGGGAGGCCACCTACGAGCAGTACTTC
.,TRBJ1-2,TRBD1,TRBV5-1,CASRVRTGGYGYTF,TGCGCCAGCAGGGTCCGGACAGGGGGCTATGGCTACACCTTC
.,TRBJ2-1,TRBD2,TRBV29-1,CSVELTTSGVYNEQFF,TGCAGCGTTGAACTCACTACTAGCGGGGTATACAATGAGCAGTTCTTC
.,TRBJ1-2,TRBD1,TRBV13,CASSTGQGPNYGYTF,TGTGCCAGCAGTACTGGACAGGGACCTAACTATGGCTACACCTTC
once,TRBJ1-1,.,TRBV28,CASSLFYRTMNTEAFF,TGTGCCAGCAGTTTATTCTACAGAACCATGAACACTGAAGCTTTCTTT
.,TRBJ2-7,TRBD1,TRBV10-3,CAISPGQKTYEQYF,TGTGCCATCAGTCCGGGACAGAAAACTTACGAGCAGTACTTC
.,TRBJ1-2,.,TRBV11-2,CASSLAGGGYTF,TGTGCCAGCAGCTTAGCGGGAGGGGGCTACACCTTC
.,TRBJ2-1,.,TRBV6-5,CASSYSNQIYNEQFF,TGTGCCAGCAGTTACTCGAACCAGATATACAATGAGCAGTTCTTC
few,TRBJ1-1,.,TRBV30,CAWSVTSHTEAFF,TGTGCCTGGAGTGTAACCTCGCACACTGAAGCTTTCTTT
.,TRBJ2-7,.,TRBV2,CASSVGGYEQYF,TGTGCCAGCAGTGTAGGAGGCTACGAGCAGTACTTC
.,TRBJ2-3,.,TRBV7-9,CASSLIGAGESDTQYF,TGTGCCAGCAGCTTAATCGGTGCAGGGGAGTCAGATACGCAGTATTTT
.,TRBJ1-1,.,TRBV19,CASSISLATEAFF,TGTGCCAGTAGTATTTCACTGGCCACTGAAGCTTTCTTT
.,TRBJ1-5,.,TRBV7-8,CASSPHPGGYQPQHF,TGTGCCAGCAGCCCTCACCCGGGGGGTTATCAGCCCCAGCATTTT
.,TRBJ2-7,TRBD2,TRBV19,CASSIGEGEQYF,TGTGCCAGTAGTATAGGGGAGGGCGAGCAGTACTTC
.,TRBJ2-2,.,TRBV27,CASSLIGAPTGELFF,TGTGCCAGCAGTTTAATAGGGGCCCCCACCGGGGAGCTGTTTTTT
.,TRBJ2-2,.,TRBV18,CASSPNAGELFF,TGTGCCAGCTCACCGAACGCCGGGGAGCTGTTTTTT
.,TRBJ1-1,.,TRBV30,CAPPAGEAFF,TGTGCCCCCCCGGCAGGTGAAGCTTTCTTT
.,TRBJ1-4,TRBD1,TRBV5-1,CASSLERQGLRTNEKLFF,TGCGCCAGCAGCTTGGAAAGACAGGGTCTACGGACTAATGAAAAACTGTTTTTT
.,TRBJ1-2,.,TRBV7-8,CASSPGAGPYYGYTF,TGTGCCAGCAGCCCAGGGGCAGGGCCTTACTATGGCTACACCTTC
.,TRBJ1-1,.,TRBV27,CASSLGRMNTEAFF,TGTGCCAGCAGTTTGGGCAGGATGAACACTGAAGCTTTCTTT
.,TRBJ2-7,.,TRBV6-1,CASRLTGTPRYEQYF,TGTGCCAGCCGATTAACCGGGACACCGAGATACGAGCAGTACTTC
.,TRBJ1-2,TRBD1,TRBV5-4,CASSSRFRTGVGYGYTF,TGTGCCAGCAGCTCCAGATTCCGGACAGGGGTGGGCTATGGCTACACCTTC
.,TRBJ1-3,TRBD1,TRBV28,CASSLTGSGNTIYF,TGTGCCAGCAGTTTGACAGGGTCTGGAAACACCATATATTTT
.,TRBJ2-5,TRBD2,TRBV5-1,CASRYLGSGVQETQYF,TGCGCCAGCAGGTACCTTGGGAGCGGGGTACAAGAGACCCAGTACTTC